Below are 17 T cell receptor beta chains sequenced from a single sample in a study of CD4 T cells in relation to SARS-CoV-2 and coronaviruses. The data were produced by immunoSEQ multiplex PCR, yet TCRdb's version contains in-frame clones alone and is incomplete. The sample gives some 21,000 clones, roughly 80% of which show up once; 15% to 20% is in the top ten. These receptors are not linked to any known antigen. Unexposed donor CD4+ T cells date from about 2011-2018, before the COVID-19 pandemic. The cells were cultured for about ten days before CD4+ T cells were isolated. Sequencing was carried out using CD4+ T cells from PBMCs, cultured in vitro. The receptors were sampled from a human donor in good health.

This clone was recorded a few times. The genes are TRBV7-8 and TRBJ2-5; unclear D gene. The CDR3 spans 11 residues. Germline assignment: CDR1 SGHVS and CDR2 FQNEAQ. The V gene lost 5 bases and the J gene lost 9 bases, with 10 bases spanning the gap. CDR3 bases: TGTGCCAGCAGCGATCGGACCCCCCAGTACTTC. It specifies CASSDRTPQYF.

The chain uses TRBV5-5 and TRBJ1-5; D is perhaps TRBD1 (5 bases). The CDR3 is 13 residues long. Trimming took 4 bases from V and 5 from J, leaving 10 bases between them. Germline V gene sequence: CDR1 SGHKS, CDR2 YYEKEE (reference sequence). As DNA, the CDR3 is TGTGCCAGCAGCGACCGCAGGGATCAGCCCCAGCATTTT. It encodes CASSDRRDQPQHF.

The chain couples TRBV18 to TRBJ1-4; 9 bases align to TRBD1. Unmatched junction bases numbered 6, after V lost 6 bases and J lost 7 bases. This CDR3 is built from 14 residues. Germline CDR1 reads KGHSH; CDR2 reads LQKENI. CDR3 loop: CASSPGTGSEKLFF. CDR3 nucleotide sequence: TGTGCCAGCTCCCCCGGGACAGGGAGTGAAAAACTGTTTTTT.

The V gene is TRBV30, the J gene TRBJ2-7; a weak D match, TRBD2 (6 bases). CDR3 size: 14 residues. V lost 3 bases to trimming and J lost 3 bases, with 15 bases between them. The germline V gene encodes CDR1 GTSNPN and CDR2 SVGIG (reference sequence). As DNA, the CDR3 is TGTGCCTGGAGGCTACCGGGAGAAGTCTACGAGCAGTACTTC. Translating it yields CAWRLPGEVYEQYF.

This chain links TRBV14 with TRBJ2-2; D call uncertain. CDR3 length: 14 residues. The germline V gene encodes CDR1 SGHDN and CDR2 FVKESK. Trimming cost V 0 bases and J 4 bases, with 6 bases left between them. The CDR3 here is CASSQEVLTGELFF. CDR3 DNA sequence: TGTGCCAGCAGCCAAGAGGTCCTCACCGGGGAGCTGTTTTTT.

The V and J genes are TRBV5-1 and TRBJ2-7; a weak D match, TRBD2 (5 bases). The J call may be faulty, since TRBJ2-1 better matches the DNA end. Germline assignment: CDR1 SGHRS and CDR2 YFSETQ. The CDR3 length is 17 residues. CDR3 sequence reads: CASSLAFGVSSYNEQFF. CDR3 DNA: TGCGCCAGCAGCTTGGCCTTCGGGGTTAGCTCCTACAATGAGCAGTTCTTC.

This chain joins TRBV11-2 and TRBJ2-5, with D possibly matching TRBD2 (7 bases). The CDR3 is 14 amino acids. CDR1 and CDR2 (germline): SGHAT, FQNNGV. Trimming pared 6 bases from V and 5 bases from J, leaving 16 bases between. The CDR3 spells CASRRGGVQETQYF. The CDR3 DNA reads as TGTGCCAGCAGGAGGGGGGGAGTACAGGAGACCCAGTACTTC.

The chain links TRBV14 to TRBJ2-1; TRBD1 might be the D (5 bases). The CDR3 loop spans 16 amino acids. Germline-derived CDR1 and CDR2 are SGHDN and FVKESK. V lost 5 bases and J 3 bases, leaving 17 bases between the germline ends. Here the CDR3 reads CASSTLMTAYYNEQFF. CDR3 coding DNA: TGTGCCAGCAGCACCTTAATGACAGCCTACTACAATGAGCAGTTCTTC. Drawing the rest from reference TRBV14 and TRBJ2-1, the complete variable domain is EAGVTQFPSHSVIEKGQTVTLRCDPISGHDNLYWYRRVMGKEIKFLLHFVKESKQDESGMPNNRFLAERTGGTYSTLKVQPAELEDSGVYFCASSTLMTAYYNEQFFGPGTRLTVL.

The rearrangement links TRBV7-9 to TRBJ2-1; 7 positions match TRBD2. V lost 3 bases, J lost 7 bases, and 12 bases stayed unmatched. The CDR3 covers 16 residues. CDR1 is SEHNR and CDR2 is FQNEAQ in the germline V gene (reference sequence). As DNA, the CDR3 is TGTGCCAGCAGCTTGGCGGGCGGGGGAGTTCTAAATGAGCAGTTCTTC. Translating it yields CASSLAGGGVLNEQFF.

The chain links TRBV15 to TRBJ1-5, with a tentative D call TRBD1 (5 bases). Trimming removed 6 bases from V and 7 bases from J, with 13 bases in between. The CDR3 consists of 13 residues. The V gene's germline CDR1 is LNHNV and CDR2 YYDKDF (reference sequence). In DNA, the CDR3 is TGTGCCACCAGTGGGGGGGGGTGGCAGCCCCAGCATTTT. This encodes CATSGGGWQPQHF.

This chain links TRBV6-4 with TRBJ2-1; 9 positions match TRBD2. CDR3 size: 14 residues. Germline CDR1 reads MRHNA; CDR2 reads SNTAGT. The J segment lost 6 bases and the V segment lost 4 bases, leaving 4 bases of the junction unmatched. The CDR3 loop reads CASSGLAGSNEQFF. The CDR3 bases are TGTGCCAGCAGTGGTCTAGCGGGAAGCAATGAGCAGTTCTTC.

V usage is TRBV18 and J usage is TRBJ1-2, with 7 bases identical to TRBD1. Germline CDR1 KGHSH, CDR2 LQKENI. The CDR3 runs to 16 residues. V shed 0 bases, J shed 5 bases, and the junction held 9 bases outside the gene matches. CDR3 residues: CASSPPGEGARYGYTF. The CDR3 nucleotides read TGTGCCAGCTCACCACCAGGGGAGGGGGCGCGGTATGGCTACACCTTC.

This clone was seen a single time. The chain has TRBV3-1 (or the pseudogene TRBV3-2) and TRBJ2-3; D tentatively fits TRBD1 or TRBD2 (5 bases each). The germline CDR1 and CDR2 sequences are LGHDT and YNNKEL (reference sequence). The CDR3 extends over 15 amino acids. V lost 5 bases and J 0 bases, leaving 12 bases between the germline ends. CDR3 region: CASSSPGLSTDTQYF. DNA for the CDR3: TGTGCCAGCAGCTCCCCGGGGCTCAGCACAGATACGCAGTATTTT.

This chain uses TRBV29-1 with TRBJ1-5; D not resolved. The CDR3 contains 12 residues. In germline, CDR1 is SQVTM, CDR2 ANQGSEA. The V end was cut by 4 bases, the J end by 0 bases, with 4 bases between. The CDR3 DNA reads as TGCAGCGTTGCAGATAGCAATCAGCCCCAGCATTTT. It translates to CSVADSNQPQHF.

The J gene is TRBJ2-1, the V gene TRBV2, with D maybe TRBD2 (6 bases). The germline V gene encodes CDR1 SNHLY and CDR2 FYNNEI. The CDR3 length is 13 residues. Between the trimmed V and J ends, which lost 6 bases and 1 base, there was a span of 7 bases. In DNA, the CDR3 is TGTGCCAGCAGCCTAGCGTCCTACAATGAGCAGTTCTTC. This codes for CASSLASYNEQFF. The variable domain in full, with the rest retrieved from reference TRBV2 and TRBJ2-1, is EPEVTQTPSHQVTQMGQEVILRCVPISNHLYFYWYRQILGQKVEFLVSFYNNEISEKSEIFDDQFSVERPDGSNFTLKIRSTKLEDSAMYFCASSLASYNEQFFGPGTRLTVL.

The chain uses TRBV3-1 (or the pseudogene TRBV3-2) and TRBJ1-4, with D tentatively TRBD1 (5 bases). V was pared by 5 bases and J by 3 bases, with 22 bases between. CDR3 length: 18 residues. From germline, CDR1 is LGHDT and CDR2 YNNKEL (reference sequence). The CDR3 sequence: CASSKLSKSGSANEKLFF. DNA for the CDR3: TGTGCCAGCAGCAAACTATCAAAATCAGGGAGCGCTAATGAAAAACTGTTTTTT.

This clone qualifies as medium-sized (0.01 to 0.1%). The V call is TRBV24-1, the J call TRBJ1-3; no definite D call. The V end lost 3 bases, the J end lost 3 bases, and 8 bases lay between the germline ends. Germline-derived CDR1 and CDR2 are KGHDR and SFDVKD. The CDR3 runs to 14 residues. For the CDR3, the DNA is TGTGCCACCAGTGATCCCCGCGTTGGAAACACCATATATTTT. Its protein is CATSDPRVGNTIYF.